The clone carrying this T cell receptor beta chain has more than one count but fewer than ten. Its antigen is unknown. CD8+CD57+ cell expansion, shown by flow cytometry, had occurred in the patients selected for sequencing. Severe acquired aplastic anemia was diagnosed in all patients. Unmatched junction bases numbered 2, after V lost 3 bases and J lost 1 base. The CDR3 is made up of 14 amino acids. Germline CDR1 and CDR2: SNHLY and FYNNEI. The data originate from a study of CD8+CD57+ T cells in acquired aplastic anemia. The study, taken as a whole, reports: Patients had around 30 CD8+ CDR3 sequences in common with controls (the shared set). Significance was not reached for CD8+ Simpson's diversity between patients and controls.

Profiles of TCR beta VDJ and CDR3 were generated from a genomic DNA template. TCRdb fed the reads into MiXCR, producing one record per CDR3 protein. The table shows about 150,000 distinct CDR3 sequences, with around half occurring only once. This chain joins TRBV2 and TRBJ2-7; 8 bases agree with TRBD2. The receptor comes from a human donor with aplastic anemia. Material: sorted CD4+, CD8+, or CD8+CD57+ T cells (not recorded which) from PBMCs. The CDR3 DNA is TGTGCCAGCAGTGAGGGCGGGAGGTCCTACGAGCAGTACTTC. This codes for CASSEGGRSYEQYF.